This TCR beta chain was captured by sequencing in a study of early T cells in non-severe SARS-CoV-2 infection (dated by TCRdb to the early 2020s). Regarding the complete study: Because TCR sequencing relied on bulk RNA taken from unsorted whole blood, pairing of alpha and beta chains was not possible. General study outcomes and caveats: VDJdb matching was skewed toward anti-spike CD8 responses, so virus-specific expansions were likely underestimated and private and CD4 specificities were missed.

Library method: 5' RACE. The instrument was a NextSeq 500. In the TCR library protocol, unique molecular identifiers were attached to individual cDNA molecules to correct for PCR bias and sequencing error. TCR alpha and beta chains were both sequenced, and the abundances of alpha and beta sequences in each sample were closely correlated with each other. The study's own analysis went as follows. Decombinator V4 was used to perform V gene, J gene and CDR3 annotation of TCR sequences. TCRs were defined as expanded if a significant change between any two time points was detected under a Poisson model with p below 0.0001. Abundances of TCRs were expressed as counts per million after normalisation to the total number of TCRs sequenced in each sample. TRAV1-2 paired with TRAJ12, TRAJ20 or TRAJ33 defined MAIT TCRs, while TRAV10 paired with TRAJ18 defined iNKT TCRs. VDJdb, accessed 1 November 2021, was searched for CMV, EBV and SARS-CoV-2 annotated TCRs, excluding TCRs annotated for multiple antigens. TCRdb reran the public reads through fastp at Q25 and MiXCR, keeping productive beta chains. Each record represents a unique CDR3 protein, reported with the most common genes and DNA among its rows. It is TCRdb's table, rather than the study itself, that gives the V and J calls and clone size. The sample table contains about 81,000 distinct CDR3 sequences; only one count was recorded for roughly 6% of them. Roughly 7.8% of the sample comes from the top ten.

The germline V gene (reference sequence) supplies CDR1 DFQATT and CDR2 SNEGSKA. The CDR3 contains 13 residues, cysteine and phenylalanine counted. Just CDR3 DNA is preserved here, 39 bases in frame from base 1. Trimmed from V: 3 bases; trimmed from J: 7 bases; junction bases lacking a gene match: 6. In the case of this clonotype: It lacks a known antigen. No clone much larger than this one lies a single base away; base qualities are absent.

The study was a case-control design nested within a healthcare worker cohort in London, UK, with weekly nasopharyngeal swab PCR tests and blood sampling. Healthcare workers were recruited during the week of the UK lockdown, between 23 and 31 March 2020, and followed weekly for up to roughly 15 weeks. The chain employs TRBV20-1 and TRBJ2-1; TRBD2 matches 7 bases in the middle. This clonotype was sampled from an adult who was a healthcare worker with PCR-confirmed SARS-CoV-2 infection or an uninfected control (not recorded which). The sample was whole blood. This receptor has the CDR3 CSASRTRGNEQFF. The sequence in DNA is TGCAGTGCTAGCAGGACTAGGGGTAATGAGCAGTTCTTC.